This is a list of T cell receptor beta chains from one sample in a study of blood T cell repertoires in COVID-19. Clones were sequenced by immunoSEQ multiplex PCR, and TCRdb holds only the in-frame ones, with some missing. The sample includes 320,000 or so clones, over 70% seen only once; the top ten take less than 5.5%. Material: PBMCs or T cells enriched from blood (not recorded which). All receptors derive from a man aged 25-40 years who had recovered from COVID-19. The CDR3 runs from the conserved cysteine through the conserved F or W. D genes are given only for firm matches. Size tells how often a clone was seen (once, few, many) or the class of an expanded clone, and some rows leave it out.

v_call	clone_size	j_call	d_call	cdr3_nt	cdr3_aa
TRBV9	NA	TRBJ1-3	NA	TGTGCCAGCAGCGTAGGGCAGGGCCCTGGAAACACCATATATTTT	CASSVGQGPGNTIYF
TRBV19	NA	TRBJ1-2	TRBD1	TGTGCCAGTAGTATACCAGGGGGATTTACTTATGGCTACACCTTC	CASSIPGGFTYGYTF
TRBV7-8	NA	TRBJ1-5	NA	TGTGCCAGCAGCTTAGGAAGCAGGGTAGGGCAGCCCCAGCATTTT	CASSLGSRVGQPQHF
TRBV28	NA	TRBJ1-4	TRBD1	TGTGCCAGCAGCACAAGACAGGGAACGGGGGAAAAACTGTTTTTT	CASSTRQGTGEKLFF
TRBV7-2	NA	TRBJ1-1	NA	TGTGCCAGCAGCTTAGAAAGGCGGCACTTTGCGGACACTGAAGCTTTCTTT	CASSLERRHFADTEAFF
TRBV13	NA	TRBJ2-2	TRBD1	TGTGCCAGCAGCCCGGGGACAGGGTCCACCGGGGAGCTGTTTTTT	CASSPGTGSTGELFF
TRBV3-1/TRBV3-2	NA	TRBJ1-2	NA	TGTGCCAGCAGCTCAGTCAGGGGCGCGGGCTATGGCTACACCTTC	CASSSVRGAGYGYTF
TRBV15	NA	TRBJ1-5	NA	TGTGCCACCAGCAGAGATACGGGGTCAAATCAGCCCCAGCATTTT	CATSRDTGSNQPQHF
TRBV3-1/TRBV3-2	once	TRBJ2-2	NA	TGTGCCAGCAGCCGGACTGGAGAGAACACCGGGGAGCTGTTTTTT	CASSRTGENTGELFF
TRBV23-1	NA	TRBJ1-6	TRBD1	TGCGCCAGCAGTCAATCGGGACAGGGTAAGGTCAGATTGAGCTCCTATAATTCACCCCTCCACTTT	CASSQSGQGKVRLSSYNSPLHF
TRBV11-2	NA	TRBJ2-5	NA	TGTGCCAGCAGCCTAGCGGAGACCCAGTACTTC	CASSLAETQYF
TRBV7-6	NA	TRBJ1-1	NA	TGTGCCAGCAGCTTAGCCCTCGACAGCTACAACACTGAAGCTTTCTTT	CASSLALDSYNTEAFF
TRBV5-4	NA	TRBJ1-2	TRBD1	TGTGCCAGCAGCTTGTGGACAGGGGTGAACTATGGCTACACCTTC	CASSLWTGVNYGYTF
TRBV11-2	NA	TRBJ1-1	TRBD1	TGTGCCAGCAGATCCCCCGGGACAGGGAACACTGAAGCTTTCTTT	CASRSPGTGNTEAFF
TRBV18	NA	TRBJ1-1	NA	TGTGCCAGCTCACCACCGGGCAGGGCAGACATGAACACTGAAGCTTTCTTT	CASSPPGRADMNTEAFF
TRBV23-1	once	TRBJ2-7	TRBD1	TGCGCCAGCCAGGGGGCCCACGAGCAGTACTTC	CASQGAHEQYF
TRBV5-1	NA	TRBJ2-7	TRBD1	TGCGCCAGCAGCTTGGCTCGGGACAGGGGGACCTACGAGCAGTACTTC	CASSLARDRGTYEQYF
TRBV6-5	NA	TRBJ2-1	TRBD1	TGTGCCAGCAGGCGGACAGGGGGGGTCAATGAGCAGTTCTTC	CASRRTGGVNEQFF
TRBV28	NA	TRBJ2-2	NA	TGTGCCAGCCAAGGACAGCTAAACACCGGGGAGCTGTTTTTT	CASQGQLNTGELFF
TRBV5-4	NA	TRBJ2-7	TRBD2	TGTGCCAGCAGCTGGGGCGGCGGGGGGGCCTCCTACGAGCAGTACTTC	CASSWGGGGASYEQYF